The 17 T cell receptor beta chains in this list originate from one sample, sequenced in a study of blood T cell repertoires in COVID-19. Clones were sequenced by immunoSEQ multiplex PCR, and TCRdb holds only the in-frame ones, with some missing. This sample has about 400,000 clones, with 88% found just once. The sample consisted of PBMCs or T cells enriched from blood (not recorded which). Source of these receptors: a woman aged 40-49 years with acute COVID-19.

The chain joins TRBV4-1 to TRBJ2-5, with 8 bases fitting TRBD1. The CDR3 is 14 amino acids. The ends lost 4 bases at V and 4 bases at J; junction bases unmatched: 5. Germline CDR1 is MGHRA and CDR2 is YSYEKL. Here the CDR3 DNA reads TGCGCCAGCAGCCCGTCGGGGACAGGAGAGACCCAGTACTTC. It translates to CASSPSGTGETQYF.

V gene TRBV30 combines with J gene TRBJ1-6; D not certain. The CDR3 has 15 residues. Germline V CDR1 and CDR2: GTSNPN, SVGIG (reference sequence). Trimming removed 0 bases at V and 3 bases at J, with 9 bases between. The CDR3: CAWSVPEGYNSPLHF. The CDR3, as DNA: TGTGCCTGGAGTGTTCCGGAGGGCTATAATTCACCCCTCCACTTT.

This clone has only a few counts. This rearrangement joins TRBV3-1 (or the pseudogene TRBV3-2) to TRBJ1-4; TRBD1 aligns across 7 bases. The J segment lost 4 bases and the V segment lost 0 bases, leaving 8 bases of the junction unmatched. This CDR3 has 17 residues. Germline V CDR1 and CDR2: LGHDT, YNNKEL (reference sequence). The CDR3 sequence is CASSQEAQGVLNEKLFF. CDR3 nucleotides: TGTGCCAGCAGCCAAGAGGCCCAGGGGGTCCTTAATGAAAAACTGTTTTTT.

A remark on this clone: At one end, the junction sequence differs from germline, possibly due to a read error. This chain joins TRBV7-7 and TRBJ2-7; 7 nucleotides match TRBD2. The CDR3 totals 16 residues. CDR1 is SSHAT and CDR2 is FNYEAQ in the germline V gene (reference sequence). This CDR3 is CASSLGLSSGLYEQYF. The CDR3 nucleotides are TGTGCCAGTAGCTTAGGATTATCTAGCGGACTTTACGAGCAGTACTTC.

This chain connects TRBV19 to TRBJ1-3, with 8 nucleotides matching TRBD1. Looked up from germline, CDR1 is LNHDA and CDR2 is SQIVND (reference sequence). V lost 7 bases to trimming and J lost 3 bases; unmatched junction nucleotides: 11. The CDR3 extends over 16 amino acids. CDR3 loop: CASTQPGTGGGNTIYF. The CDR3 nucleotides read TGTGCCAGTACTCAACCCGGGACAGGTGGTGGAAACACCATATATTTT.

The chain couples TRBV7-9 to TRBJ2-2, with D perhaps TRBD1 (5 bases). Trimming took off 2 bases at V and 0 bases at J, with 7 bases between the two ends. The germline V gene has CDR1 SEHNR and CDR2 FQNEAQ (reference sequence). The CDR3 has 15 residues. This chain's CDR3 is CASSLRQSNTGELFF. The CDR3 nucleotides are TGTGCCAGCAGCTTAAGACAGTCGAACACCGGGGAGCTGTTTTTT.

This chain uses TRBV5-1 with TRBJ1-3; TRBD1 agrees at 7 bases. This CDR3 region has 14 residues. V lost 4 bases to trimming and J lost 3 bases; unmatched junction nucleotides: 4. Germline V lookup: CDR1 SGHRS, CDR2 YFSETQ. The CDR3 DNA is TGCGCCAGCAGCCCCGACAGGGATGGAAACACCATATATTTT. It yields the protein CASSPDRDGNTIYF.

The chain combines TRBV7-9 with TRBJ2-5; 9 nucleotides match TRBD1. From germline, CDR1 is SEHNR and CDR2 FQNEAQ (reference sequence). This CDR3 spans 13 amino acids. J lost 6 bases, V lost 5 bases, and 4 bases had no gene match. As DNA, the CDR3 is TGTGCCAGCAGCCCGGGACAGGGAAAGACCCAGTACTTC. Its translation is CASSPGQGKTQYF.

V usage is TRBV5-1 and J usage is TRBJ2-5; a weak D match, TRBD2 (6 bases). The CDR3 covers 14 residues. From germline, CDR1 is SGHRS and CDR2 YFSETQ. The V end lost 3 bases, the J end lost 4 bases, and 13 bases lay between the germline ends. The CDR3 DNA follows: TGCGCCAGCAGCTCCGCGGTGGGGGGAGAGACCCAGTACTTC. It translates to CASSSAVGGETQYF.

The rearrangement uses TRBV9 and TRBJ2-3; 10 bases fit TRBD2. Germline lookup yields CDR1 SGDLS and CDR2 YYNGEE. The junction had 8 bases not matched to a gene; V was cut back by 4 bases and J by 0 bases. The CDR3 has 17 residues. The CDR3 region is CASSSRTSGPSTDTQYF. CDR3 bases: TGTGCCAGCAGCTCGAGGACTAGCGGTCCTAGCACAGATACGCAGTATTTT.

CDR3 sequence reads: CASSHSRGSGELFF. CDR3 nucleotides: TGTGCCAGCAGCCACAGCAGGGGGTCCGGGGAGCTGTTTTTT. The rearrangement links TRBV3-1 (or the pseudogene TRBV3-2) to TRBJ2-2, with 7 bases aligning to TRBD1. The germline V gene encodes CDR1 LGHDT and CDR2 YNNKEL (reference sequence). The ends lost 3 bases at V and 6 bases at J; junction bases unmatched: 4. This CDR3 spans 14 amino acids.

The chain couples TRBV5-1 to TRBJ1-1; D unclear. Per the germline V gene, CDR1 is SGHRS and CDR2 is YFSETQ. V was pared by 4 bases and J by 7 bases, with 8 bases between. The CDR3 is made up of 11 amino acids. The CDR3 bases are TGCGCCAGCAGCATGGGCAGTGAAGCTTTCTTT. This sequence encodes CASSMGSEAFF.

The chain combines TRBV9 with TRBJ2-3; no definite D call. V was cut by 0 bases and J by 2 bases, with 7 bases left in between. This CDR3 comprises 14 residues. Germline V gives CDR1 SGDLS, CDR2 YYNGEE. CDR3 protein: CASSVGPLTDTQYF. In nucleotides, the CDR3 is TGTGCCAGCAGCGTAGGGCCCCTCACAGATACGCAGTATTTT.

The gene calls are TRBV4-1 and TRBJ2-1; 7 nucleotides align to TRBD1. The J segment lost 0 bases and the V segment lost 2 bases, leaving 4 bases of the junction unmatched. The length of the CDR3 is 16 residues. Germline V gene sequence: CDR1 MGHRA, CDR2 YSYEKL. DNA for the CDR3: TGCGCCAGCAGCCAATCGGGACAGAGCTCCTACAATGAGCAGTTCTTC. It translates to CASSQSGQSSYNEQFF.

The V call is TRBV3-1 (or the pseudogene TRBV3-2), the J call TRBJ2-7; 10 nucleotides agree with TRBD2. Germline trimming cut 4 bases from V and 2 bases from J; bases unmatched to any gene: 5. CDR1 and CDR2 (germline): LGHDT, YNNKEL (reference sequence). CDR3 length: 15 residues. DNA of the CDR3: TGTGCCAGCAGCCCCTTAGCGGGGGGCACCTACGAGCAGTACTTC. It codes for CASSPLAGGTYEQYF.

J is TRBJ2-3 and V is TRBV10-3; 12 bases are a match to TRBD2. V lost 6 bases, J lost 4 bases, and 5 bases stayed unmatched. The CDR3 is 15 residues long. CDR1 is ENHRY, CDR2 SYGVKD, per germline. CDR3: CAISPGLAGADTQYF. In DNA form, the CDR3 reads TGTGCCATCAGCCCGGGACTAGCGGGCGCAGATACGCAGTATTTT.

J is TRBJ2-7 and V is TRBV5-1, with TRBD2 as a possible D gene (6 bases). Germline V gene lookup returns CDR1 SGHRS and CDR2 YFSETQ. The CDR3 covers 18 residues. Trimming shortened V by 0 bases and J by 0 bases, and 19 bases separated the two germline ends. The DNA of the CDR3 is TGCGCCAGCAGCTTGGGCCCCGGGAGCCCCCTCCTCTCCTACGAGCAGTACTTC. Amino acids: CASSLGPGSPLLSYEQYF. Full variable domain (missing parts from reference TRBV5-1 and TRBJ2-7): KAGVTQTPRYLIKTRGQQVTLSCSPISGHRSVSWYQQTPGQGLQFLFEYFSETQRNKGNFPGRFSGRQFSNSRSEMNVSTLELGDSALYLCASSLGPGSPLLSYEQYFGPGTRLTVT.